This TCR beta chain originates from a study of blood T cells in healthy people across ages. Study-wide background: For every two T cells, template switching captured about one barcoded beta molecule.

Remarks on this clonotype: The antigen is undetermined.

A J-beta primer mix and a sample-barcoded 5' primer were used in a second PCR of roughly 6 to 11 cycles. TCRdb re-analysed the 5' RACE reads in MiXCR, keeping a single row per CDR3 protein. Of some 800,000 distinct CDR3 sequences in the sample, roughly 25% are singletons; the top ten hold approximately 3.7%. V shed 2 bases and J 4 bases; nucleotides not matched to a gene: 4. From germline, CDR1 is LNHDA and CDR2 SQIVND (reference sequence). The CDR3 extends over 16 amino acids. Study-wide results and caveats: Per million T cells, TCR beta diversity dropped about linearly as age rose. PBMCs were not sorted, which prevented a conclusive comparison of naive versus antigen-experienced cells.

These sequences were also reported in another study, on T cells of mothers and their children. Per that study: A second PCR was performed with the M1S primer. This primer added sample barcodes and 2-4 random nucleotides.

V is TRBV19 and J is TRBJ2-1; 11 positions match TRBD2. This receptor was obtained from a boy aged 10-17 years in good health. Sequenced: blood. CDR3 coding DNA: TGTGCCAGTAGTATAATGCTAGCGGGAGGATACAATGAGCAGTTCTTC. Translated: CASSIMLAGGYNEQFF.